Listed here are 8 T cell receptor beta chains from one sample, sequenced in a study of T cell responses to AZD1222 COVID-19 vaccine. Sequencing was performed with immunoSEQ multiplex PCR; in TCRdb, only in-frame clones are kept and a portion is missing. The data contain approximately 130,000 clones, over 90% of them seen just once; the ten biggest clones take up 0.75% to 0.95%. The sample in question was peripheral blood, obtained on day 0 of AZD1222 vaccination. The receptors here all came from an adult in good health.

The chain carries TRBV2 and TRBJ1-1; TRBD1 might be the D (5 bases). The CDR3 covers 15 residues. Germline assignment: CDR1 SNHLY and CDR2 FYNNEI. The ends were cut back, 6 bases at V and 0 bases at J, with 14 bases in the middle. CDR3 residues: CASSASWGMNTEAFF. CDR3 in DNA: TGTGCCAGCAGCGCTTCCTGGGGCATGAACACTGAAGCTTTCTTT.

V usage is TRBV14 and J usage is TRBJ1-1; D possibly corresponds to TRBD1 (6 bases). Deletions cut 0 bases from V and 0 bases from J, with 11 bases between. The CDR3 loop spans 16 amino acids. Germline loops: CDR1 SGHDN, CDR2 FVKESK. The CDR3 loop is CASSQDRGALNTEAFF. Written as DNA, the CDR3 is TGTGCCAGCAGCCAAGATAGGGGGGCTCTGAACACTGAAGCTTTCTTT.

V usage is TRBV2 and J usage is TRBJ1-6; 10 bases agree with TRBD1. J lost 0 bases, V lost 8 bases, and 4 bases had no gene match. The CDR3 has 16 residues. Germline lookup yields CDR1 SNHLY and CDR2 FYNNEI. This CDR3 is CASGGQGSSYNSPLHF. CDR3 DNA: TGTGCCAGCGGGGGACAGGGGAGCTCCTATAATTCACCCCTCCACTTT. Using reference TRBV2 and TRBJ1-6 for the parts outside the CDR3, the full variable domain is EPEVTQTPSHQVTQMGQEVILRCVPISNHLYFYWYRQILGQKVEFLVSFYNNEISEKSEIFDDQFSVERPDGSNFTLKIRSTKLEDSAMYFCASGGQGSSYNSPLHFGNGTRLTVT.

The CDR3: CASSRYHEQYF. CDR3 in DNA: TGTGCCAGCAGTAGGTACCACGAGCAGTACTTC. V gene TRBV6-2 or TRBV6-3 combines with J gene TRBJ2-7; no clear D. Germline V CDR1 and CDR2: MNHEY, SVGEGT. This CDR3 contains 11 residues. Trimming shortened V by 5 bases and J by 5 bases, and 7 bases separated the two germline ends.

The chain recombines TRBV5-1 with TRBJ1-3, with D unresolved. Looked up from germline, CDR1 is SGHRS and CDR2 is YFSETQ. V gave up 1 base and J gave up 4 bases, with 9 bases separating them. The CDR3 is 14 amino acids. Here the CDR3 reads CASSLTWSGNTIYF. The CDR3 region has the DNA TGCGCCAGCAGCTTGACCTGGTCGGGAAACACCATATATTTT.

In DNA, the CDR3 is TGTGCCAGCAGTGAAGGAGGGGACGGTTCACCCCTCCACTTT. Protein sequence: CASSEGGDGSPLHF. This chain links TRBV2 with TRBJ1-6; TRBD1 is a possible D gene (5 bases). Germline V gene sequence: CDR1 SNHLY, CDR2 FYNNEI. The CDR3 sequence is 14 residues long. The germline V and J ends were trimmed by 1 base and 9 bases, with 10 bases remaining between them.

The chain uses TRBV18 and TRBJ1-2; possibly TRBD1 for D (5 bases). CDR1 KGHSH and CDR2 LQKENI come from the germline V gene. The CDR3 extends over 15 amino acids. V gave up 3 bases and J gave up 0 bases, with 11 bases separating them. The chain's CDR3 is CASSPPGRANYGYTF. In nucleotides, the CDR3 is TGTGCCAGCTCACCTCCGGGACGAGCTAACTATGGCTACACCTTC.

This chain links TRBV2 with TRBJ1-1; a weak D match, TRBD1 (5 bases). The V gene's germline CDR1 is SNHLY and CDR2 FYNNEI. V was clipped by 8 bases and J by 4 bases, with 14 bases between them. This CDR3 contains 13 residues. The CDR3 protein is CASLQEGTTEAFF. In DNA, the CDR3 is TGTGCCAGCCTCCAGGAGGGGACCACTGAAGCTTTCTTT.